This record covers a single T cell receptor beta chain. Trimming cost V 2 bases and J 6 bases, with 17 bases left between them. The germline V gene encodes CDR1 LGHNA and CDR2 YSLEER. The CDR3 runs to 16 residues. Per the original methods: Amplified reference gene primers provided the basis for estimating nucleated cell counts. Libraries were prepared by immunoSEQ multiplex PCR; TCRdb keeps only in-frame clonotypes and omits some of them. The V and J calls and clone size are taken from that table; D and trimming were inferred from the DNA. The repertoire holds about 44,000 clones, with around four fifths as singletons. The sample comes from a study of blood T cell repertoires in COVID-19. The wider study: Specimens from acute and convalescent COVID-19 originated in the United States, Italy and Spain. The cDNA or gDNA used as material had been derived from T cells, B-cell-depleted T cells, or PBMCs.

The gene calls are TRBV4-3 and TRBJ1-5, with D maybe TRBD1 (5 bases). The TCR originated in a human donor in a cohort sampled during active COVID-19. Sequencing was done on a sample of peripheral blood. The CDR3: CASSQSPQGRSQPQHF. In nucleotides, the CDR3 is TGCGCCAGCAGCCAATCCCCTCAGGGTAGGAGTCAGCCCCAGCATTTT.